The T cell receptor (beta chain) under discussion was sequenced for a study of PD-1 blockade in classical Hodgkin lymphoma. The ends were cut back, 4 bases at V and 3 bases at J, with 15 bases in the middle. The CDR3 is 15 residues long. Germline CDR1 MGHRA, CDR2 YSYEKL. Whole-study results and caveats: What drove the repertoire differences, possibly disease activity or prior therapy, has not been defined. Lower baseline TCR diversity was reported for newly diagnosed patients than for healthy donors. Any patient who commenced nivolumab under 1 year after ASCT was excluded. For complete responders, baseline diversity was comparable to that of newly diagnosed patients.

Each patient's relapse followed autologous stem cell transplantation, and brentuximab vedotin exposure varied. TCRdb keeps only in-frame clones here, not all; method: immunoSEQ multiplex PCR. This table holds tens of thousands of clones, about 89% found once. In the case of this clone: Its antigen is undetermined.

This TCR was sampled from a human donor with classical Hodgkin lymphoma. The sequencing here drew on peripheral blood mononuclear cells (PBMCs), taken at baseline. The genes are TRBV4-1 and TRBJ1-2; no firm D call. DNA of the CDR3: TGCGCCAGCAGCCTGCGGACGGTCCCCCACTATGGCTACACCTTC. Its protein is CASSLRTVPHYGYTF.